A selection of T cell receptor beta chains follows, all from one sample in a study of vaccination effects on CD4 cells after COVID-19. Profiling relied on immunoSEQ multiplex PCR, and the TCRdb table lists in-frame clones only, not all of them. This repertoire shows tens of thousands of clones, 74% found once; its top ten account for about 2%. For these TCRs, the target antigens are not known. This material consisted of CD4+ T cells from PBMCs cultured without peptide, taken after COVID-19 vaccination. The receptor source for this set is a human donor who received a COVID-19 vaccine. Each CDR3 is given with its conserved first and last residue. Fields, in order: CDR3 protein, CDR3 DNA, J gene, D gene, clone size, V gene. A D gene is named only where the DNA matches it firmly. Expanded clones get a size class; other rows say once, few or many, or leave the size out.

CDR3aa: CASSEGQGKKLYSPLHF; CDR3nt: TGTGCCAGCAGTGAAGGACAGGGCAAAAAACTTTATTCACCCCTCCACTTT; j_gene: TRBJ1-6; d_gene: TRBD1; abundance: -; v_gene: TRBV2
CDR3aa: CASSEYTPGQQFF; CDR3nt: TGTGCCAGCAGTGAATATACACCCGGCCAGCAGTTCTTC; j_gene: TRBJ2-1; d_gene: -; abundance: -; v_gene: TRBV2
CDR3aa: CASSERGGSYNEQFF; CDR3nt: TGTGCCAGCAGTGAACGGGGGGGGTCCTACAATGAGCAGTTCTTC; j_gene: TRBJ2-1; d_gene: TRBD2; abundance: few; v_gene: TRBV2
CDR3aa: CASSEPSTRDTQYF; CDR3nt: TGCGCCAGCAGTGAGCCGTCAACAAGAGATACGCAGTATTTT; j_gene: TRBJ2-3; d_gene: -; abundance: few; v_gene: TRBV10-1
CDR3aa: CASSHETGSEAFF; CDR3nt: TGCGCCAGCAGCCACGAAACAGGGTCTGAAGCTTTCTTT; j_gene: TRBJ1-1; d_gene: -; abundance: -; v_gene: TRBV5-1
CDR3aa: CASSRDSSGNTIYF; CDR3nt: TGTGCCAGCAGCAGAGACAGCTCTGGAAACACCATATATTTT; j_gene: TRBJ1-3; d_gene: -; abundance: few; v_gene: TRBV7-9
CDR3aa: CASSATSGGALETQYF; CDR3nt: TGTGCCAGCAGCGCCACTAGCGGGGGGGCCTTGGAGACCCAGTACTTC; j_gene: TRBJ2-5; d_gene: TRBD2; abundance: -; v_gene: TRBV7-3
CDR3aa: CASSPYKTDTQYF; CDR3nt: TGTGCCAGCTCACCCTATAAGACAGATACGCAGTATTTT; j_gene: TRBJ2-3; d_gene: -; abundance: -; v_gene: TRBV18
CDR3aa: CASRAGGNQPQHF; CDR3nt: TGTGCCAGCAGAGCAGGGGGCAATCAGCCCCAGCATTTT; j_gene: TRBJ1-5; d_gene: -; abundance: medium-sized; v_gene: TRBV6-5
CDR3aa: CSVSRDRANEKLFF; CDR3nt: TGCAGCGTAAGCCGGGACAGGGCGAATGAAAAACTGTTTTTT; j_gene: TRBJ1-4; d_gene: TRBD1; abundance: -; v_gene: TRBV29-1
CDR3aa: CASSYQGGGSWGTEAFF; CDR3nt: TGTGCCAGCAGTTACCAGGGGGGCGGATCATGGGGCACTGAAGCTTTCTTT; j_gene: TRBJ1-1; d_gene: TRBD1; abundance: few; v_gene: TRBV6-2/TRBV6-3
CDR3aa: CASSLGQINEKLFF; CDR3nt: TGTGCCAGCAGCTTAGGGCAGATTAATGAAAAACTGTTTTTT; j_gene: TRBJ1-4; d_gene: -; abundance: -; v_gene: TRBV7-2
CDR3aa: CASNPTGFYGYTF; CDR3nt: TGTGCCAGTAACCCGACAGGTTTCTATGGCTACACCTTC; j_gene: TRBJ1-2; d_gene: -; abundance: once; v_gene: TRBV19
CDR3aa: CASSFVSNQPQHF; CDR3nt: TGTGCCAGCAGTTTCGTTAGCAATCAGCCCCAGCATTTT; j_gene: TRBJ1-5; d_gene: -; abundance: few; v_gene: TRBV27
CDR3aa: CASSDSAKGLRNTGELFF; CDR3nt: TGTGCCAGCAGTGACTCAGCAAAAGGACTAAGAAACACCGGGGAGCTGTTTTTT; j_gene: TRBJ2-2; d_gene: -; abundance: -; v_gene: TRBV6-4
CDR3aa: CASSHPVGSRETQYF; CDR3nt: TGCGCCAGCAGCCACCCTGTAGGGTCTCGAGAGACCCAGTACTTC; j_gene: TRBJ2-5; d_gene: -; abundance: -; v_gene: TRBV4-1
CDR3aa: CASGEPGTQETQYF; CDR3nt: TGTGCCAGCGGAGAACCCGGGACCCAAGAGACCCAGTACTTC; j_gene: TRBJ2-5; d_gene: -; abundance: -; v_gene: TRBV28
CDR3aa: CASSETGDAGRFRTGELFF; CDR3nt: TGTGCCAGCAGTGAAACGGGAGACGCCGGGCGCTTTCGGACCGGGGAGCTGTTTTTT; j_gene: TRBJ2-2; d_gene: -; abundance: once; v_gene: TRBV6-1
CDR3aa: CASSRGSNTEAFF; CDR3nt: TGTGCCAGCAGCAGGGGTTCGAACACTGAAGCTTTCTTT; j_gene: TRBJ1-1; d_gene: -; abundance: -; v_gene: TRBV6-5
CDR3aa: CSVIFSTDTQYF; CDR3nt: TGCAGCGTAATATTTTCCACAGATACGCAGTATTTT; j_gene: TRBJ2-3; d_gene: -; abundance: -; v_gene: TRBV29-1
CDR3aa: CASSFLAGNTGELFF; CDR3nt: TGTGCCAGCAGCTTTCTAGCGGGGAACACCGGGGAGCTGTTTTTT; j_gene: TRBJ2-2; d_gene: TRBD2; abundance: -; v_gene: TRBV7-9
CDR3aa: CASKQGAKPDGNTIYF; CDR3nt: TGTGCCAGTAAACAGGGGGCTAAACCCGATGGAAACACCATATATTTT; j_gene: TRBJ1-3; d_gene: TRBD1; abundance: -; v_gene: TRBV2
CDR3aa: CASSSWGSGANVLTF; CDR3nt: TGTGCCAGCAGCTCCTGGGGCTCTGGGGCCAACGTCCTGACTTTC; j_gene: TRBJ2-6; d_gene: -; abundance: -; v_gene: TRBV7-9
CDR3aa: CASSAQNRNTEAFF; CDR3nt: TGTGCCAGCAGTGCACAGAACAGAAACACTGAAGCTTTCTTT; j_gene: TRBJ1-1; d_gene: -; abundance: -; v_gene: TRBV2
CDR3aa: CASSGTPDTQYF; CDR3nt: TGCGCCAGCAGCGGGACTCCGGATACGCAGTATTTT; j_gene: TRBJ2-3; d_gene: -; abundance: -; v_gene: TRBV5-1
CDR3aa: CASSPGDGELFF; CDR3nt: TGTGCCAGCTCACCGGGGGACGGGGAGCTGTTTTTT; j_gene: TRBJ2-2; d_gene: -; abundance: -; v_gene: TRBV18
CDR3aa: CAWGPFGGYTF; CDR3nt: TGTGCCTGGGGGCCTTTTGGGGGCTACACCTTC; j_gene: TRBJ1-2; d_gene: -; abundance: -; v_gene: TRBV30
CDR3aa: CASSKEGVTSYTKRHYGYTF; CDR3nt: TGTGCCAGCAGCAAAGAGGGGGTGACGAGTTACACAAAAAGGCACTATGGCTACACCTTC; j_gene: TRBJ1-2; d_gene: -; abundance: -; v_gene: TRBV21-1
CDR3aa: CASSAVQGAGGYTF; CDR3nt: TGTGCCAGCAGTGCCGTCCAGGGGGCCGGTGGCTACACCTTC; j_gene: TRBJ1-2; d_gene: TRBD1; abundance: -; v_gene: TRBV6-4
CDR3aa: CASSEVGLLNTIYF; CDR3nt: TGTGCCAGCAGTGAAGTGGGCCTTTTAAACACCATATATTTT; j_gene: TRBJ1-3; d_gene: -; abundance: -; v_gene: TRBV6-1
CDR3aa: CATMGYLQSDTQYF; CDR3nt: TGTGCCACCATGGGGTACTTACAGTCGGATACGCAGTATTTT; j_gene: TRBJ2-3; d_gene: -; abundance: -; v_gene: TRBV27
CDR3aa: CASTKDLNQPQHF; CDR3nt: TGTGCCAGCACGAAGGACCTAAATCAGCCCCAGCATTTT; j_gene: TRBJ1-5; d_gene: -; abundance: -; v_gene: TRBV2
CDR3aa: CASTDRARAGELFF; CDR3nt: TGTGCCAGCACCGACAGGGCGAGGGCCGGGGAGCTGTTTTTT; j_gene: TRBJ2-2; d_gene: TRBD1; abundance: -; v_gene: TRBV6-5
CDR3aa: CATSVAQLTYNEQFF; CDR3nt: TGTGCCACCAGTGTGGCCCAACTAACCTACAATGAGCAGTTCTTC; j_gene: TRBJ2-1; d_gene: -; abundance: -; v_gene: TRBV24-1
CDR3aa: CASSRSGSGNTIYF; CDR3nt: TGTGCCAGCAGTAGGAGTGGCTCTGGAAACACCATATATTTT; j_gene: TRBJ1-3; d_gene: -; abundance: -; v_gene: TRBV6-5
CDR3aa: CASSKPTTADSPLHF; CDR3nt: TGTGCCAGCAGTAAACCTACAACTGCGGATTCACCCCTCCACTTT; j_gene: TRBJ1-6; d_gene: -; abundance: once; v_gene: TRBV2
CDR3aa: CASRREVGSEKLFF; CDR3nt: TGTGCCAGCAGAAGGGAGGTGGGGAGTGAAAAACTGTTTTTT; j_gene: TRBJ1-4; d_gene: -; abundance: -; v_gene: TRBV27
CDR3aa: CASSFRTGGSKNIQYF; CDR3nt: TGTGCCAGCAGCTTCCGGACAGGGGGGTCCAAAAACATTCAGTACTTC; j_gene: TRBJ2-4; d_gene: TRBD1; abundance: -; v_gene: TRBV13
CDR3aa: CASVTGGEENTIYF; CDR3nt: TGTGCCAGCGTAACAGGGGGCGAAGAAAACACCATATATTTT; j_gene: TRBJ1-3; d_gene: TRBD1; abundance: -; v_gene: TRBV6-6